This T cell receptor beta chain was sequenced during a study of CD8 T cells in ankylosing spondylitis. This clonotype was picked up a small number of times. TCRdb used MiXCR to reprocess the 5' RACE reads, holding one entry per CDR3 protein. The repertoire has 200,000 to 250,000 distinct CDR3 sequences, roughly 26% of them found once; the top ten carry under 8%. The CDR3 covers 14 residues. The V segment lost 6 bases and the J segment 0 bases; nucleotides outside the gene matches: 4. V gene TRBV12-3 or TRBV12-4 combines with J gene TRBJ2-5, with 7 bases fitting TRBD1. The sequencing sample was made of blood, either unsorted or a sorted T cell fraction (not recorded which). The TCR was taken from a male donor with ankylosing spondylitis or in good health (not recorded which). The CDR3, as DNA: TGTGCCAGCAGAGGGGGCTACTACCAAGAGACCCAGTACTTC. Translated: CASRGGYYQETQYF.